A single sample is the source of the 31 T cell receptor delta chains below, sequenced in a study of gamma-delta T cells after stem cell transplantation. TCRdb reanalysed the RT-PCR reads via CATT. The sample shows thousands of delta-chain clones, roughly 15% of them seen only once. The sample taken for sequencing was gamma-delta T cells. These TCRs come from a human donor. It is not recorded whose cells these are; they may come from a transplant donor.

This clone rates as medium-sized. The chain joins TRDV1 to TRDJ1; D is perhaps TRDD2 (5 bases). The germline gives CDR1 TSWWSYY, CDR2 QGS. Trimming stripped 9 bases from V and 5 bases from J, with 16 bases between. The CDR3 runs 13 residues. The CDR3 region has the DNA TGTGCTCTCCATATTCCTGCTTCTGATAAACTCATCTTT. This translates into CALHIPASDKLIF.

CDR3 sequence reads: CALGEPIRRLLGGTDKLIF. The CDR3 nucleotides read TGTGCTCTTGGGGAACCGATTCGAAGGTTACTGGGGGGTACCGATAAACTCATCTTT. The chain carries TRDV1 and TRDJ1, with 8 bases lining up with TRDD3. Germline loops: CDR1 TSWWSYY, CDR2 QGS. The CDR3 has 19 amino acids. Trimming at V came to 1 base and at J to 2 bases, leaving 15 bases not matched to a gene.

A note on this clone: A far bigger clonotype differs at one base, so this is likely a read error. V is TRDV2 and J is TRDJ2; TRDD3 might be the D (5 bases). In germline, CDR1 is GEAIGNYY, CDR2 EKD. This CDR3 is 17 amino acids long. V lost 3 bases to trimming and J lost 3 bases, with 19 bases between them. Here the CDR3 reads CACDGGDLGWMTAQLFF. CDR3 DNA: TGTGCCTGTGACGGAGGGGACTTGGGTTGGATGACAGCACAACTCTTCTTT.

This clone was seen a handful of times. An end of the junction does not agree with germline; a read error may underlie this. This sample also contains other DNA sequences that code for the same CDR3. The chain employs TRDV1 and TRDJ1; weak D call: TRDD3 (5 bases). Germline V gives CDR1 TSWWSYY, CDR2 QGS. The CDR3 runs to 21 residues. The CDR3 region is CALGWGLPASQRYKYTDKLIF. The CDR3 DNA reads TGCGCTCTTGGTTGGGGCTTACCCGCATCTCAGCGCTATAAATACACCGATAAACTCATCTTT.

The chain's CDR3 is CALGGRSLVFGLKNPTPGAYWGSTDKLIF. The CDR3 DNA reads as TGTGCTCTTGGGGGAAGGTCGCTCGTATTTGGCTTAAAAAATCCTACACCGGGAGCGTACTGGGGGTCCACCGATAAACTCATCTTT. This chain joins TRDV1 and TRDJ1; 8 bases map to TRDD3. CDR3 length: 29 amino acids. Germline CDR1 reads TSWWSYY; CDR2 reads QGS. V gave up 4 bases and J gave up 1 base; unmatched junction bases: 47.

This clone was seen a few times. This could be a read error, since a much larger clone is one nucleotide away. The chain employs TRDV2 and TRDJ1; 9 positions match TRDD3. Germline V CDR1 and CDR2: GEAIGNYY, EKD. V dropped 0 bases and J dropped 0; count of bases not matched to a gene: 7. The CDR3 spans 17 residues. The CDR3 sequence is CACDTKLGEPYTDKLIF. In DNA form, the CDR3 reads TGTGCCTGTGACACCAAACTGGGGGAACCGTACACCGATAAACTCATCTTT.

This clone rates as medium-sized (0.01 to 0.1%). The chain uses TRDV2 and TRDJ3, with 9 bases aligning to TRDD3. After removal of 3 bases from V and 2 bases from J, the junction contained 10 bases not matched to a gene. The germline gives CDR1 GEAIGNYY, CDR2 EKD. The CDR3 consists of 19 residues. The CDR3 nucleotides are TGTGCCTGTGACCCCCTGAGCTGGGGGATGGCCTGGGACACCCGACAGATGTTTTTC. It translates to CACDPLSWGMAWDTRQMFF.

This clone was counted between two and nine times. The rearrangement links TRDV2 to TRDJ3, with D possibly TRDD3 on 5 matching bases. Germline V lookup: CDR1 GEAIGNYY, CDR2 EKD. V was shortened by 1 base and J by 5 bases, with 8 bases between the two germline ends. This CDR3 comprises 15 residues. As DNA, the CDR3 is TGTGCCTGTGACACGGTACTGGGGGACACCCGACAGATGTTTTTC. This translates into CACDTVLGDTRQMFF.

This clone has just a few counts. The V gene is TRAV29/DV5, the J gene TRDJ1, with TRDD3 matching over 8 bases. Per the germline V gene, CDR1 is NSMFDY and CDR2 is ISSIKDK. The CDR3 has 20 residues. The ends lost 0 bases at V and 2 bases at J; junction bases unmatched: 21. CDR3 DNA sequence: TGTGCAGCAAGCGCCACAAAGGGGCTTACTGGGGGTTTACGAACCGATAAACTCATCTTT. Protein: CAASATKGLTGGLRTDKLIF.

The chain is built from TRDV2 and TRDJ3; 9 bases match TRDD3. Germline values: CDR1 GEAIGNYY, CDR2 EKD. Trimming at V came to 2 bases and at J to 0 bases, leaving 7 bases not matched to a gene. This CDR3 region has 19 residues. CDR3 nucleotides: TGTGCCTGTGACAAAGTACTGGGGGACCTCTCCTGGGACACCCGACAGATGTTTTTC. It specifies CACDKVLGDLSWDTRQMFF.

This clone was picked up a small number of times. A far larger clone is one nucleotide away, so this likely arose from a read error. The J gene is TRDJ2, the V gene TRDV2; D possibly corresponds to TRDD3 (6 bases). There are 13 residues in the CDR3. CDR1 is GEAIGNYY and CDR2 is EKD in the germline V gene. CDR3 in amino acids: CARDTWGTAQLFF. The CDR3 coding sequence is TGTGCCCGTGACACCTGGGGGACAGCACAACTCTTCTTT.

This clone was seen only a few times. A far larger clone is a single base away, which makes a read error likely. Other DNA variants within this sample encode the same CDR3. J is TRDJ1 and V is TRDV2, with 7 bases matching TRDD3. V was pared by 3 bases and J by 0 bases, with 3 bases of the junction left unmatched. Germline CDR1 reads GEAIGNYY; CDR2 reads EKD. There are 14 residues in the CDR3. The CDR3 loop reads CACDAGGYTDKLIF. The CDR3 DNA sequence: TGTGCCTGTGACGCCGGGGGATACACCGATAAACTCATCTTT.

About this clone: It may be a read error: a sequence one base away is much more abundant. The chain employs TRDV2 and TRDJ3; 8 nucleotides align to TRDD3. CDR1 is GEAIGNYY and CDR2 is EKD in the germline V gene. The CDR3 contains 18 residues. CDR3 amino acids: CACDTGIRRYWDTRLMFF. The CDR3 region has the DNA TGTGCCTGTGACACCGGGATACGCAGATACTGGGACACCCGACTGATGTTTTTC.

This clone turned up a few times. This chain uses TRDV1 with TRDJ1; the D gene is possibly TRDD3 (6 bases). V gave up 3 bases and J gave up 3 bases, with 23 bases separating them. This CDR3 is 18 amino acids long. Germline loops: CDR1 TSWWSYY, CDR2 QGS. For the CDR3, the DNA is TGTGCTCTTGGGGACCCGGATGTAACGGGGATGGAACCCGATAAACTCATCTTT. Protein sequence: CALGDPDVTGMEPDKLIF.

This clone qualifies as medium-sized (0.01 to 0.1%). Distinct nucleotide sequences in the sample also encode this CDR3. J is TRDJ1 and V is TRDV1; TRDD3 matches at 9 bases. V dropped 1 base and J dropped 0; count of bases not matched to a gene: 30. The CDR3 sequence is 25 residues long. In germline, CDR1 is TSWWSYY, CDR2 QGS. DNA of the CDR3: TGTGCTCTTGGGGAACGTGTTTACCCCCCACACCTCCCTGGGGGATTCACGAGCTACACCGATAAACTCATCTTT. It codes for CALGERVYPPHLPGGFTSYTDKLIF.

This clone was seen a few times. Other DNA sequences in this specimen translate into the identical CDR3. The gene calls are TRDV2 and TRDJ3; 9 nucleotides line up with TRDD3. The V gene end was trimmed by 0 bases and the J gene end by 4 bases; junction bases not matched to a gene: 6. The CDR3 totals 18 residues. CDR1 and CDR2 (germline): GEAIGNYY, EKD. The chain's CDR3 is CACDTGGDTRWDTRQMFF. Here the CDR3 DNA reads TGTGCCTGTGACACCGGCGGGGATACGCGGTGGGACACCCGACAGATGTTTTTC.

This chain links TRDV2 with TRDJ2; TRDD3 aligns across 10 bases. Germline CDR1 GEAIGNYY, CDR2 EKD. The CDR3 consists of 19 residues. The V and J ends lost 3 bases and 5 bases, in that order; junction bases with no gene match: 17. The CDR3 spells CACDPVPNWGIPPTAQLFF. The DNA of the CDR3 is TGTGCCTGTGACCCCGTCCCGAATTGGGGGATACCCCCTACAGCACAACTCTTCTTT.

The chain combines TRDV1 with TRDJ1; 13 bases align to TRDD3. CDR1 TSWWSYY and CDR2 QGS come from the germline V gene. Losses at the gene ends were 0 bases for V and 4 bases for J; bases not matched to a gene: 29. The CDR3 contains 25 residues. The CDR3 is CALGELGAFPVFFLLGDTQDDKLIF. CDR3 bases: TGTGCTCTTGGGGAACTAGGGGCCTTCCCTGTGTTTTTTTTACTGGGGGATACGCAAGACGATAAACTCATCTTT.

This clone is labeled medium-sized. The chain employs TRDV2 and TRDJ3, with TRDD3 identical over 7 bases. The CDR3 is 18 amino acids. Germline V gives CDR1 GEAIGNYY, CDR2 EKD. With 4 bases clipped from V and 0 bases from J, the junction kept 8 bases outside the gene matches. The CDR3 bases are TGTGCCTGTGATATGGGACTGGGGCTCTCCTGGGACACCCGACAGATGTTTTTC. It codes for CACDMGLGLSWDTRQMFF.

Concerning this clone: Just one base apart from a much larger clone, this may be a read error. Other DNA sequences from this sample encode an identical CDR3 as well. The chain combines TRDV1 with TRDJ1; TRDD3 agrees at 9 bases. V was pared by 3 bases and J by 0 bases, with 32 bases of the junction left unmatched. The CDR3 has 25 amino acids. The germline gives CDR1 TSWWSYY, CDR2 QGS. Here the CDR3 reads CALGERVYPPHLPGGFTSYTDKLIF. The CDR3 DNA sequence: TGTGCTCTTGGGGAGCGTGTTTACCCCCCACACCTCCCTGGGGGATTCACGAGCTACACCGATAAACTCATCTTT.

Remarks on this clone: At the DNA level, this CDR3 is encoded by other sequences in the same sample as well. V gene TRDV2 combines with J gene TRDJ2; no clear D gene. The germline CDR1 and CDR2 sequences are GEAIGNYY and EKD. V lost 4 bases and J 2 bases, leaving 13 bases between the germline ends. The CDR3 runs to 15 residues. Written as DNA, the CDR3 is TGTGCCTGTGATCATCTCACCCGCTTGACAGCACAACTCTTCTTT. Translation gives CACDHLTRLTAQLFF.

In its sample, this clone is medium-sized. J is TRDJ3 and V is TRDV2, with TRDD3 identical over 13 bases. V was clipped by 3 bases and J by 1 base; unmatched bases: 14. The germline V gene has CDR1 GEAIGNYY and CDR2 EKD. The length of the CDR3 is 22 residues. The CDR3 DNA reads TGTGCCTGTGACTCTCCGTACTGGGGGATACGCCGAAGGTCCTGGGACACCCGACAGATGTTTTTC. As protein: CACDSPYWGIRRRSWDTRQMFF.

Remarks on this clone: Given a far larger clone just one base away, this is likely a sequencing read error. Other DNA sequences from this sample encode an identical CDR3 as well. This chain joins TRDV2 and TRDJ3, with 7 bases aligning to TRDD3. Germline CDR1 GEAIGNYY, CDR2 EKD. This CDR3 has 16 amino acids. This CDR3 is CACDWGSSWDTRQMFF. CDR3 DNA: TGTGCCTGTGACTGGGGGAGCTCCTGGGACACCCGACAGATGTTTTTT.

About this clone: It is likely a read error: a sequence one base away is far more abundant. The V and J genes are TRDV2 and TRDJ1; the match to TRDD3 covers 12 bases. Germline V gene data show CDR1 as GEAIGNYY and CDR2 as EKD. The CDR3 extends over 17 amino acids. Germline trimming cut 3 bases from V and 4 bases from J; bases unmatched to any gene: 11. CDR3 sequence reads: CACDPTGGYPYNDKLIF. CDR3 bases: TGTGCCTGTGACCCGACTGGGGGATACCCTTACAACGATAAACTCATCTTT.

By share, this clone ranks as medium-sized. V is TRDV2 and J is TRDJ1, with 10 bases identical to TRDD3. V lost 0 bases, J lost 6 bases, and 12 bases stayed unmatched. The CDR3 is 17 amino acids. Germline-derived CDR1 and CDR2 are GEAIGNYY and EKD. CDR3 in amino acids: CACDTRLKYWGINKLIF. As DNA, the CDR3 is TGTGCCTGTGACACCCGACTCAAGTACTGGGGGATCAATAAACTCATCTTT.

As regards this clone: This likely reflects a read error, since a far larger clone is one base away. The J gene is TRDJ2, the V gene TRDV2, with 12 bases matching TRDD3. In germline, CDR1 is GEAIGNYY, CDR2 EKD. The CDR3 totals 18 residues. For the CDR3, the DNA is TGTGCCTGTGACACAAAACTGGGGGATACCCGATTGACAGCACACCTCTTCTTT. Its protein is CACDTKLGDTRLTAHLFF.

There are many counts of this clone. In nucleotides, the CDR3 is TGTGCTCTTGGGGATCCCCTTCGCTGGGACACCCGACAGATGTTTTTC. Its translation is CALGDPLRWDTRQMFF. This rearrangement joins TRDV1 to TRDJ3; D may be TRDD2 (5 bases). CDR1 and CDR2 (germline): TSWWSYY, QGS. The CDR3 is 16 amino acids. V gave up 3 bases and J gave up 3 bases, with 9 bases separating them.

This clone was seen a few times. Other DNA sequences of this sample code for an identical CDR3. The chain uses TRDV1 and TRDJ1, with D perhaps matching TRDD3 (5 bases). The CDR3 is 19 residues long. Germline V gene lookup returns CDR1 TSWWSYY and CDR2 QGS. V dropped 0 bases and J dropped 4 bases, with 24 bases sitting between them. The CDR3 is CALGELTGTGYWRRDKLIF. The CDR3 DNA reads TGTGCTCTTGGGGAACTTACTGGTACTGGTTACTGGAGGCGCGATAAACTCATCTTT.

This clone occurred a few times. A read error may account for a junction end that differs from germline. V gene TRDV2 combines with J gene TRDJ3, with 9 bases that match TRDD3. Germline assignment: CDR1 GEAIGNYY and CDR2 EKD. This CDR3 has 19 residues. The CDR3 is CACDTWGIWGSWDTRRMFF. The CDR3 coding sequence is TGTGCCTGTGACACCTGGGGGATATGGGGCTCCTGGGACACCCGACGGATGTTTTTC.

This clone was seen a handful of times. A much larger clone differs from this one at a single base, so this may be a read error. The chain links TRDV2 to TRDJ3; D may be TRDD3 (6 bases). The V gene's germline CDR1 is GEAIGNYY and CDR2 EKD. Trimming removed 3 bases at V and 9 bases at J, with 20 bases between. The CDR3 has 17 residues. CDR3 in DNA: TGTGCCTGTGACGCCGGGTCCTGGGGAAACTTCACCCGACAGATGTTTTTC. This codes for CACDAGSWGNFTRQMFF.

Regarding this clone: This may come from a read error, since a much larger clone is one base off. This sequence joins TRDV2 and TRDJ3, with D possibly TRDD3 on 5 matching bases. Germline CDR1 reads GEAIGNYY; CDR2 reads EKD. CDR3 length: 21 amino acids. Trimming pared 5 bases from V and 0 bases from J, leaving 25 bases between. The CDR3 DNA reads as TGTGCCTGTGCCACGGTACTGGCAATCTCTACTTACTCCTGGGACACCCGACAGATGTTTTTC. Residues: CACATVLAISTYSWDTRQMFF.